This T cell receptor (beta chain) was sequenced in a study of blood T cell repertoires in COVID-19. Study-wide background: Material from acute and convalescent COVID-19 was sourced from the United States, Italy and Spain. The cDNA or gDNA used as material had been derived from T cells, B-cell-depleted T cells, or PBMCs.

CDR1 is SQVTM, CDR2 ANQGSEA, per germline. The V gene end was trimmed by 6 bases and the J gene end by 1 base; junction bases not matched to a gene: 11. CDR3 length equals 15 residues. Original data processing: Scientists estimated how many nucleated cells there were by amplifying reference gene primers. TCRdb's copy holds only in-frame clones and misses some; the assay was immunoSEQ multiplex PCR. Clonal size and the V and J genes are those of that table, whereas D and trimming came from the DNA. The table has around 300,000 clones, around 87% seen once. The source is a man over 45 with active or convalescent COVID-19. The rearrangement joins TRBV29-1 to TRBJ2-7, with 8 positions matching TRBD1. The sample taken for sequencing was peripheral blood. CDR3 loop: CSVVTGTGPSYEQYF. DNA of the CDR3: TGCAGCGTGGTGACCGGGACAGGACCATCCTACGAGCAGTACTTC.